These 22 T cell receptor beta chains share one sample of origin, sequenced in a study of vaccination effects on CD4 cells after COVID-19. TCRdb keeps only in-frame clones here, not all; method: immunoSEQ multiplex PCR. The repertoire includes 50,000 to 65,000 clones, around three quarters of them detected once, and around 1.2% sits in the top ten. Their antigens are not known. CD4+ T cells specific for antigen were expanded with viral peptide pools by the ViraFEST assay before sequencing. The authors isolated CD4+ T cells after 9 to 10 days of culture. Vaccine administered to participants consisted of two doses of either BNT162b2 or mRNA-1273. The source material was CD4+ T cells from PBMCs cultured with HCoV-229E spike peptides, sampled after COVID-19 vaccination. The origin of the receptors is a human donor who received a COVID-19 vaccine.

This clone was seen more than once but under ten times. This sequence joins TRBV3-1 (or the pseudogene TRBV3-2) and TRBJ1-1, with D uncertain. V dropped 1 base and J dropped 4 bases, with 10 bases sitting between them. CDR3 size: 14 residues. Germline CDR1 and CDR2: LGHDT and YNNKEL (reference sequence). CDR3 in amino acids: CASSQVIMGTEAFF. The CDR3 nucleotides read TGTGCCAGCAGCCAAGTTATCATGGGCACTGAAGCTTTCTTT.

The chain's CDR3 is CASRRQGVSTEAFF. The CDR3 DNA is TGTGCCAGCAGAAGACAGGGGGTGAGCACTGAAGCTTTCTTT. The gene calls are TRBV6-5 and TRBJ1-1, with 9 bases that match TRBD1. The CDR3 contains 14 residues. V was clipped by 6 bases and J by 4 bases; unmatched bases: 6. The germline V gene has CDR1 MNHEY and CDR2 SVGAGI.

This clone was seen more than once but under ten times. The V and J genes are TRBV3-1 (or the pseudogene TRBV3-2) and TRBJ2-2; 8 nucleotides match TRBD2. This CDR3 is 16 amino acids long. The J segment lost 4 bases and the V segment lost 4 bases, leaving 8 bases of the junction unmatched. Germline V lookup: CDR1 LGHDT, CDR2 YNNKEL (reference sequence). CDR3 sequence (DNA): TGTGCCAGCAGCCCCTCGGAGCGGGGGTCCACCGGGGAGCTGTTTTTT. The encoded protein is CASSPSERGSTGELFF.

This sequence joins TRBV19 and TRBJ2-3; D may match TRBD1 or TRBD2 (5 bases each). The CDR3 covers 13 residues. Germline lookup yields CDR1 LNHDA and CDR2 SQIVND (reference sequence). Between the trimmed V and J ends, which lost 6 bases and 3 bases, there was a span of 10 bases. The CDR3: CASRWGSTDTQYF. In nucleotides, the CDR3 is TGTGCCAGTAGGTGGGGGAGTACAGATACGCAGTATTTT. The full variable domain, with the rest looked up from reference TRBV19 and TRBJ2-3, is DGGITQSPKYLFRKEGQNVTLSCEQNLNHDAMYWYRQDPGQGLRLIYYSQIVNDFQKGDIAEGYSVSREKKESFPLTVTSAQKNPTAFYLCASRWGSTDTQYFGPGTRLTVL.

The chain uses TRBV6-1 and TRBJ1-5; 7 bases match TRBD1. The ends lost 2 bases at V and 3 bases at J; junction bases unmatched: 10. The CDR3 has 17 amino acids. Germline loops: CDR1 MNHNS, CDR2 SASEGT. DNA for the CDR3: TGTGCCAGCAGTGAAAAAGGGGGACAGCACATCAATCAGCCCCAGCATTTT. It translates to CASSEKGGQHINQPQHF.

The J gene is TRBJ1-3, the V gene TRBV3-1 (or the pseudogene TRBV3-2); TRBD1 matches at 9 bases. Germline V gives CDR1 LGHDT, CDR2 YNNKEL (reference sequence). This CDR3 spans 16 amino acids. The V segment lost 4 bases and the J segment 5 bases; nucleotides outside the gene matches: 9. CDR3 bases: TGTGCCAGCAGCCTAAACGGGGACAGGGCGAGAAACACCATATATTTT. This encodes CASSLNGDRARNTIYF.

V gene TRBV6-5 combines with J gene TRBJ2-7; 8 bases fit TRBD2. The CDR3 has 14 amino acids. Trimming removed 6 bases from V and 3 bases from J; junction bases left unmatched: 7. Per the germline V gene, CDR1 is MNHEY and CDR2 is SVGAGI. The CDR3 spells CASSKGGGLYEQYV. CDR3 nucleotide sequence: TGTGCCAGCAGCAAAGGCGGGGGGCTCTACGAGCAGTACGTC.

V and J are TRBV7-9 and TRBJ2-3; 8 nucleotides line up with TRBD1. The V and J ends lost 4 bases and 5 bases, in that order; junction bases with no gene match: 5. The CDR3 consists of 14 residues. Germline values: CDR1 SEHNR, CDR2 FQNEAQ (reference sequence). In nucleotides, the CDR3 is TGTGCCAGCAGCTCGACAGGGGATGAAGATACGCAGTATTTT. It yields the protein CASSSTGDEDTQYF. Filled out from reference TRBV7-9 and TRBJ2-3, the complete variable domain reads DTGVSQNPRHKITKRGQNVTFRCDPISEHNRLYWYRQTLGQGPEFLTYFQNEAQLEKSRLLSDRFSAERPKGSFSTLEIQRTEQGDSAMYLCASSSTGDEDTQYFGPGTRLTVL.

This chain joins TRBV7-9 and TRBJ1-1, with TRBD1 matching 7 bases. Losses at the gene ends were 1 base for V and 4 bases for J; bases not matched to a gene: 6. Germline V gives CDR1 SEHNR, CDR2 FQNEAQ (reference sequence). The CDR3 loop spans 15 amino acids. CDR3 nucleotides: TGTGCCAGCAGCTTAGGCCCAGGGGGAGGCACTGAAGCTTTCTTT. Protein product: CASSLGPGGGTEAFF. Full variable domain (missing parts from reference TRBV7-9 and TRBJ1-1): DTGVSQNPRHKITKRGQNVTFRCDPISEHNRLYWYRQTLGQGPEFLTYFQNEAQLEKSRLLSDRFSAERPKGSFSTLEIQRTEQGDSAMYLCASSLGPGGGTEAFFGQGTRLTVV.

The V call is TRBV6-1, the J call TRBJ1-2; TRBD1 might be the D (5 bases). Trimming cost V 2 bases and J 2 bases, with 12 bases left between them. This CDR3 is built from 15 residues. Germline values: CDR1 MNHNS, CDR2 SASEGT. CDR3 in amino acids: CASSERGGANYGYTF. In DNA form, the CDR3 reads TGTGCCAGCAGTGAACGGGGAGGGGCGAACTATGGCTACACCTTC.

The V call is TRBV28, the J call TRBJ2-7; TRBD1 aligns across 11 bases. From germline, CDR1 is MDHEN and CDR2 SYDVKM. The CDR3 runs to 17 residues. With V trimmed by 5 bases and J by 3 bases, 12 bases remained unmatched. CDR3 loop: CASSLYRDRGLSYEQYV. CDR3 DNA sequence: TGTGCCAGCAGTCTATACCGGGACAGGGGGTTAAGCTACGAGCAGTACGTC.

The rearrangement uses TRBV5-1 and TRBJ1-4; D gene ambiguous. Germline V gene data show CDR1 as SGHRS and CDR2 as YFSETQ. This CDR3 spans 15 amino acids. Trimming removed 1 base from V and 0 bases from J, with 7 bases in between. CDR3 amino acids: CASSLRGATNEKLFF. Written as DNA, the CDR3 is TGCGCCAGCAGCTTGCGGGGAGCAACTAATGAAAAACTGTTTTTT.

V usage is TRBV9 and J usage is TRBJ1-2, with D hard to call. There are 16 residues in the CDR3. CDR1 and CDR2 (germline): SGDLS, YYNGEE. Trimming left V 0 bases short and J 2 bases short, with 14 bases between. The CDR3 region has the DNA TGTGCCAGCAGCGTAGGCGGAGCCTTAACCAACTATGGCTACACCTTC. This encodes CASSVGGALTNYGYTF.

This chain's CDR3 is CASSPGTGNTEAFF. CDR3 nucleotide sequence: TGTGCCAGCTCCCCCGGGACGGGGAACACTGAAGCTTTCTTT. The rearrangement uses TRBV18 and TRBJ1-1, with a possible D match to TRBD1 (5 bases). Germline V lookup: CDR1 KGHSH, CDR2 LQKENI. The germline V and J ends were trimmed by 6 bases and 1 base, with 12 bases remaining between them. The CDR3 consists of 14 residues.

This CDR3 is CASSVYRGSGANVLTF. CDR3 sequence (DNA): TGTGCCAGTAGTGTCTACAGGGGGTCTGGGGCCAACGTCCTGACTTTC. The rearrangement joins TRBV19 to TRBJ2-6; the match to TRBD1 covers 8 bases. CDR1 is LNHDA, CDR2 SQIVND, per germline (reference sequence). This CDR3 region has 16 residues. With 5 bases clipped from V and 1 base from J, the junction kept 4 bases outside the gene matches.

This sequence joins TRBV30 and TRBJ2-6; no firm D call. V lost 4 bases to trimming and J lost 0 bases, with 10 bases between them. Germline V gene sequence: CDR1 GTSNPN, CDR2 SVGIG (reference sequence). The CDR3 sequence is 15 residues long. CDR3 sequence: CAWTTKGSGANVLTF. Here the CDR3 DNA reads TGTGCCTGGACTACTAAGGGCTCTGGGGCCAACGTCCTGACTTTC. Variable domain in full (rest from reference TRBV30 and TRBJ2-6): SQTIHQWPATLVQPVGSPLSLECTVEGTSNPNLYWYRQAAGRGLQLLFYSVGIGQISSEVPQNLSASRPQDRQFILSSKKLLLSDSGFYLCAWTTKGSGANVLTFGAGSRLTVL.

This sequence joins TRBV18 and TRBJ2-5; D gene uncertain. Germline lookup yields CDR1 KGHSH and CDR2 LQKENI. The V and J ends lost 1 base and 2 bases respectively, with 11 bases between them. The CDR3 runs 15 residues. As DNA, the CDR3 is TGTGCCAGCTCACCACAGGTGGCGCAACAAGAGACCCAGTACTTC. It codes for CASSPQVAQQETQYF.

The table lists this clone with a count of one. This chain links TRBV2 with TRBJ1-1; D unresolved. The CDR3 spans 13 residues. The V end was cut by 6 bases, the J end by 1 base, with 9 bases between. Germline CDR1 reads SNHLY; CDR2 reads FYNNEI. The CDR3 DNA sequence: TGTGCCAGCAGGGTCCATACGAACACTGAAGCTTTCTTT. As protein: CASRVHTNTEAFF.

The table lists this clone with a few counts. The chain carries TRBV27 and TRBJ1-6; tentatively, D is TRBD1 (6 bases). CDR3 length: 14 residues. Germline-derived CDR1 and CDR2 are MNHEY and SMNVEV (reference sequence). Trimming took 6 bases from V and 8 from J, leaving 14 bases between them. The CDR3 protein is CASSTGTLYSPLHF. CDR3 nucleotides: TGTGCCAGCAGCACCGGGACATTATATTCACCCCTCCACTTT.

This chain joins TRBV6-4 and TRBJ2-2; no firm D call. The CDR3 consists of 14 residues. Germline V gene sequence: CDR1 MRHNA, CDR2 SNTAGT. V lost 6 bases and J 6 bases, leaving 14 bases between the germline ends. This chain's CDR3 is CASSPLDSPGELFF. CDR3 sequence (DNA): TGTGCCAGCAGCCCCCTAGACTCGCCCGGGGAGCTGTTTTTT.

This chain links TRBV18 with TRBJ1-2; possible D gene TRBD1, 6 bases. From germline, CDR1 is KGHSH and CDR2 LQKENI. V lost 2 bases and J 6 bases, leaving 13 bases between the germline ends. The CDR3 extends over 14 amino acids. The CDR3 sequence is CASSPGGANHGYTF. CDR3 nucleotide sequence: TGTGCCAGCTCACCAGGGGGCGCCAATCATGGCTACACCTTC.

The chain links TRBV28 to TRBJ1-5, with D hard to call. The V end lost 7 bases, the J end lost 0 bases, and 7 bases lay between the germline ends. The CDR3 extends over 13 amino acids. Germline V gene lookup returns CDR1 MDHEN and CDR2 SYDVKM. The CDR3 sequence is CASTLYSNQPQHF. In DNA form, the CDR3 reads TGTGCCAGCACTCTTTATAGCAATCAGCCCCAGCATTTT. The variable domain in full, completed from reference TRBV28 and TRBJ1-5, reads DVKVTQSSRYLVKRTGEKVFLECVQDMDHENMFWYRQDPGLGLRLIYFSYDVKMKEKGDIPEGYSVSREKKERFSLILESASTNQTSMYLCASTLYSNQPQHFGDGTRLSIL.